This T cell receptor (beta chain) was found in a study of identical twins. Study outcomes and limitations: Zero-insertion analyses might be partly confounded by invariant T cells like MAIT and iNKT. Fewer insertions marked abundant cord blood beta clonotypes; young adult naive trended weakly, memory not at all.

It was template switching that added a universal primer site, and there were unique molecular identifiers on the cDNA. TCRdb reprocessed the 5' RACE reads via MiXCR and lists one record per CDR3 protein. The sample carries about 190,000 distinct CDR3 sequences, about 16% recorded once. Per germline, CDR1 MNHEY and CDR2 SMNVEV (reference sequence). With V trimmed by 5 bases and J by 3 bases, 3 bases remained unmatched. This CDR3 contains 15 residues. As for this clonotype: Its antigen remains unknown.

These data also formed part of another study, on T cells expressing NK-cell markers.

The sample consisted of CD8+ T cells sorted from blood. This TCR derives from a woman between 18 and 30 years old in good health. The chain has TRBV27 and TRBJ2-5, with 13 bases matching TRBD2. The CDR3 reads CASSPGTSGKETQYF. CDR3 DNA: TGTGCCAGCAGTCCGGGGACTAGCGGGAAAGAGACCCAGTACTTC.